This TCR beta chain was profiled in a study of technical replicates of blood from a few donors. Sequencing used immunoSEQ multiplex PCR; TCRdb keeps in-frame clones, though not all of them. The sample has about 94,000 clones; 96% are singletons. Germline V gene lookup returns CDR1 SGHTA and CDR2 FQGTGA. This CDR3 region has 14 residues. J lost 4 bases, V lost 7 bases, and 2 bases had no gene match. V usage is TRBV7-3 and J usage is TRBJ2-2; TRBD2 agrees at 11 bases. Sequenced: T cells isolated from PBMCs. The clonotype originates from a human donor in good health. CDR3 amino acids: CASNLAGGTGELFF. The CDR3 bases are TGTGCCAGCAACCTAGCGGGAGGCACCGGGGAGCTGTTTTTT.